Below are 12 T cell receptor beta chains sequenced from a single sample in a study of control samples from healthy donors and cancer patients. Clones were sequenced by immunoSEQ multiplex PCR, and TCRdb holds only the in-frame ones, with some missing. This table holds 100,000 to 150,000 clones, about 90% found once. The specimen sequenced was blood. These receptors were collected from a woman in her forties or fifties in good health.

The chain's CDR3 is CASSEGRANQPQHF. CDR3 bases: TGTGCCAGCAGTGAGGGCAGGGCGAATCAGCCCCAGCATTTT. The chain couples TRBV2 to TRBJ1-5; D perhaps matches TRBD1 (5 bases). Trimming cost V 3 bases and J 4 bases, with 10 bases left between them. The CDR3 has 14 residues. The germline CDR1 and CDR2 sequences are SNHLY and FYNNEI.

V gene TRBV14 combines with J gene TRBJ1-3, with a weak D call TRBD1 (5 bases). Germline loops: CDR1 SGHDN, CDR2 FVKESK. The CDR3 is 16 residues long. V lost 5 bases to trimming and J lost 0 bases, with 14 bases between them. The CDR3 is CASSYLGTFSGNTIYF. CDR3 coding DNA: TGTGCCAGCAGCTATCTCGGGACGTTCTCTGGAAACACCATATATTTT.

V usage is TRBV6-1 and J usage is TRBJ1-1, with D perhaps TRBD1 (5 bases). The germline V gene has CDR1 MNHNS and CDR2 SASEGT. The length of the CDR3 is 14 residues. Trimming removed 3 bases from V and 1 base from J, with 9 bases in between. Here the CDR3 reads CASSDDRRNTEAFF. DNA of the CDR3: TGTGCCAGCAGTGATGACAGAAGGAACACTGAAGCTTTCTTT.

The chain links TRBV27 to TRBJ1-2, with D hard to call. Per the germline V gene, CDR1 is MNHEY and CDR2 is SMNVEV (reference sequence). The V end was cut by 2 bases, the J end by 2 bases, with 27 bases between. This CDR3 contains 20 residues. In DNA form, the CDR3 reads TGTGCCAGCAGTTTAACCCATTGGGGTACCCAAGGCCCGGTCAACTATGGCTACACCTTC. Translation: CASSLTHWGTQGPVNYGYTF.

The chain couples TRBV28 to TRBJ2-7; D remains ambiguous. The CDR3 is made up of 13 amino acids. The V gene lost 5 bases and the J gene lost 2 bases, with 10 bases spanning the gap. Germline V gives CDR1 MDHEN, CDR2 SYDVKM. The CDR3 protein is CASSPHPPYEQYF. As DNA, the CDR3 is TGTGCCAGCAGTCCCCACCCACCCTACGAGCAGTACTTC.

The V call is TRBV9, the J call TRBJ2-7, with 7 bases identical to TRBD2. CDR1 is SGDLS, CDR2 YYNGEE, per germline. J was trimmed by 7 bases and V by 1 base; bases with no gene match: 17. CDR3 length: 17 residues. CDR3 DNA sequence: TGTGCCAGCAGCGTAATCAGGACTAGAGAAGGGGAGGGGGAGCAGTACTTC. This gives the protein CASSVIRTREGEGEQYF. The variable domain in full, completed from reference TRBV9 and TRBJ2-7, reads DSGVTQTPKHLITATGQRVTLRCSPRSGDLSVYWYQQSLDQGLQFLIQYYNGEERAKGNILERFSAQQFPDLHSELNLSSLELGDSALYFCASSVIRTREGEGEQYFGPGTRLTVT.

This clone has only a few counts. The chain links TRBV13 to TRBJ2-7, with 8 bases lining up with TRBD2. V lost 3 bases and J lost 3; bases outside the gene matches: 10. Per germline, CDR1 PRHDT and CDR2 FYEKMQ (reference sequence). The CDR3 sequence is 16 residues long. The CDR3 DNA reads TGTGCCAGCAGCTTCCTCACGGGGGGGACTTACTACGAGCAGTACTTC. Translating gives CASSFLTGGTYYEQYF.

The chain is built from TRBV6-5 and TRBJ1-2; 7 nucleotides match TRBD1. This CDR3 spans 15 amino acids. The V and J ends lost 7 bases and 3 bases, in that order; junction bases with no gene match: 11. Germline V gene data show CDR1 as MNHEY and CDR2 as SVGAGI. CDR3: CASKRTTGYDYGYTF. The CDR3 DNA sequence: TGTGCCAGCAAGCGGACGACAGGGTACGACTATGGCTACACCTTC.

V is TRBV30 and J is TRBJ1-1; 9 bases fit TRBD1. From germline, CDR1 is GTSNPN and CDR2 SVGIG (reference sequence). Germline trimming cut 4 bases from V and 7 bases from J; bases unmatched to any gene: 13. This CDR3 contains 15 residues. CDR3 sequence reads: CAWMVPGTGTVEAFF. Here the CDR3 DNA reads TGTGCCTGGATGGTCCCCGGGACAGGGACCGTTGAAGCTTTCTTT.

CDR3 sequence: CASSQELGGGTSGNRETQYF. CDR3 DNA sequence: TGCGCCAGCAGCCAAGAATTAGGGGGAGGGACTAGCGGGAATCGGGAGACCCAGTACTTC. V usage is TRBV4-1 and J usage is TRBJ2-5; 13 bases match TRBD2. The CDR3 length is 20 residues. The V and J ends lost 0 bases and 5 bases, in that order; junction bases with no gene match: 15. Germline V gene data show CDR1 as MGHRA and CDR2 as YSYEKL.

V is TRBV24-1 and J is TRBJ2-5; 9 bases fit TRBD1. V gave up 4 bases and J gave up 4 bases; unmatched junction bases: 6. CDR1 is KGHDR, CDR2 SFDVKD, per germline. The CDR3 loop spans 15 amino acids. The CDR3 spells CATSDPKDRGETQYF. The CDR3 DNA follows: TGTGCCACCAGTGACCCCAAGGACAGGGGAGAGACCCAGTACTTC.

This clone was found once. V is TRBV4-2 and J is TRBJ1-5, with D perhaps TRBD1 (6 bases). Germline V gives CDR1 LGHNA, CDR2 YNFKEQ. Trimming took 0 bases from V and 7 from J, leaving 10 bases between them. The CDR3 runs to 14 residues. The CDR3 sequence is CASSQDLGGQPQHF. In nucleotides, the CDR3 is TGTGCCAGCAGCCAAGATTTAGGGGGGCAGCCCCAGCATTTT.